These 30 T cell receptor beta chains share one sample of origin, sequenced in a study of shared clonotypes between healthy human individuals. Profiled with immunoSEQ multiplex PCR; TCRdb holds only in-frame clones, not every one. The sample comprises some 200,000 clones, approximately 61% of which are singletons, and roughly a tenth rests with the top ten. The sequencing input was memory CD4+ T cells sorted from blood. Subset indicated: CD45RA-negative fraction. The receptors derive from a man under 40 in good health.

CDR3 protein: CASSLVGDLGNEQFF. The CDR3 coding sequence is TGCGCCAGCAGCTTGGTCGGGGACCTGGGGAATGAGCAGTTCTTC. The chain joins TRBV5-1 to TRBJ2-1, with D perhaps matching TRBD1 or TRBD2 (5 bases each). In germline, CDR1 is SGHRS, CDR2 YFSETQ. V was pared by 0 bases and J by 7 bases, with 14 bases between. The CDR3 has 15 residues.

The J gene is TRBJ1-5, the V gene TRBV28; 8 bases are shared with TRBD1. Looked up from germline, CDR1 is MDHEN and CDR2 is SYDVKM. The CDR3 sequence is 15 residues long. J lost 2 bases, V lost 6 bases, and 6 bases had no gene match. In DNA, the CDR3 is TGTGCCAGCAGCATGCAGGGGGCGGGCAATCAGCCCCAGCATTTT. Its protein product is CASSMQGAGNQPQHF.

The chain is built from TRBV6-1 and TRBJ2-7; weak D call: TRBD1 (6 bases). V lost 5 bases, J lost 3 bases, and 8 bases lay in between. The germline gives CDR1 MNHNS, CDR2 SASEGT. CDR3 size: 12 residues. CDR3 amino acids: CASSSTGYEQYF. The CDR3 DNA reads TGTGCCAGCAGTTCGACAGGCTACGAGCAGTACTTC.

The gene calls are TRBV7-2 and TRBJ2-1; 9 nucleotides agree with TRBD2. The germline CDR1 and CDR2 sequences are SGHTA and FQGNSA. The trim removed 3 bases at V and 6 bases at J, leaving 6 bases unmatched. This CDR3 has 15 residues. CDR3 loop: CASSLLAGNSNEQFF. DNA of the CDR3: TGTGCCAGCAGCTTGCTAGCGGGAAACTCCAATGAGCAGTTCTTC.

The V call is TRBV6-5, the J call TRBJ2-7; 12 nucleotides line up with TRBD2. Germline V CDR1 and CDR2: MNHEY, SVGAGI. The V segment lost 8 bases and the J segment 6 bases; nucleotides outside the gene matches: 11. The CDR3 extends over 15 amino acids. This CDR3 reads CASRTSPGLAGEQYF. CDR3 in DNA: TGTGCCAGCCGAACCTCCCCGGGACTAGCGGGCGAGCAGTACTTC.

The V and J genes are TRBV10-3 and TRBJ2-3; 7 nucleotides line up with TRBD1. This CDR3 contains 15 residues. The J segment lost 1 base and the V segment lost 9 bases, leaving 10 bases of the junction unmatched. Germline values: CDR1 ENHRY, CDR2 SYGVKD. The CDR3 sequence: CAMALRTGGTDTQYF. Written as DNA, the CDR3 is TGTGCCATGGCATTGCGAACAGGGGGCACAGATACGCAGTATTTT.

CDR3 in amino acids: CASSVGSAGDLQETQYF. The CDR3 region has the DNA TGTGCCAGCAGCGTTGGGTCGGCAGGGGATTTACAAGAGACCCAGTACTTC. The chain uses TRBV9 and TRBJ2-5, with D possibly being TRBD1 (6 bases). The germline V gene encodes CDR1 SGDLS and CDR2 YYNGEE. This CDR3 has 17 residues. The V gene lost 2 bases and the J gene lost 2 bases, with 19 bases spanning the gap.

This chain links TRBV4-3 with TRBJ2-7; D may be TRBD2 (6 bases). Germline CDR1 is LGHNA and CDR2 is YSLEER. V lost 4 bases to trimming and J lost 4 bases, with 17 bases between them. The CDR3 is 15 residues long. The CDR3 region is CASSRGTGWVYEQYF. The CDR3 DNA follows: TGCGCCAGCAGCCGCGGGACGGGTTGGGTTTACGAGCAGTACTTC.

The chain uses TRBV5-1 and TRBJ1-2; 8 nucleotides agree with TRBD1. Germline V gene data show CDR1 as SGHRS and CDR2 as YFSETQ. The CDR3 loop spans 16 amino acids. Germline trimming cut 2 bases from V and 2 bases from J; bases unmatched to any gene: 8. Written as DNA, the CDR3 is TGCGCCAGCAGCTTAGTTGGAGGGACAGGCAACTATGGCTACACCTTC. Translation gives CASSLVGGTGNYGYTF. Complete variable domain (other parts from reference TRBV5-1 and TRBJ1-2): KAGVTQTPRYLIKTRGQQVTLSCSPISGHRSVSWYQQTPGQGLQFLFEYFSETQRNKGNFPGRFSGRQFSNSRSEMNVSTLELGDSALYLCASSLVGGTGNYGYTFGSGTRLTVV.

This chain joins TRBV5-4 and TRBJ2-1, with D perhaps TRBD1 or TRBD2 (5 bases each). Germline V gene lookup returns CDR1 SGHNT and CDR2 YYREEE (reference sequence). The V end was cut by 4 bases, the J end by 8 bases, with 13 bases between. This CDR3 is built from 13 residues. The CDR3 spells CASSLTRGDEQFF. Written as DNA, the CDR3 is TGTGCCAGCAGCCTCACACGGGGCGATGAGCAGTTCTTC. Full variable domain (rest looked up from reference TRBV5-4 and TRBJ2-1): ETGVTQSPTHLIKTRGQQVTLRCSSQSGHNTVSWYQQALGQGPQFIFQYYREEENGRGNFPPRFSGLQFPNYSSELNVNALELDDSALYLCASSLTRGDEQFFGPGTRLTVL.

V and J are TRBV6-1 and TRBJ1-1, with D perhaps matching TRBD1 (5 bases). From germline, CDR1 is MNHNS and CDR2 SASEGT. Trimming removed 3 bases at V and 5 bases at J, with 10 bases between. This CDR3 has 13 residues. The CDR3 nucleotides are TGTGCCAGCAGTGAGACGAGGGGAACTGAAGCTTTCTTT. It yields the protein CASSETRGTEAFF.

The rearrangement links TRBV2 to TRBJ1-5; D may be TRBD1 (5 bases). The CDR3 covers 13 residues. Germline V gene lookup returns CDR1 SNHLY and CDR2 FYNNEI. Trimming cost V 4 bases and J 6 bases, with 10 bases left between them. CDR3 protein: CASSGRTPQPQHF. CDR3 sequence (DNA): TGTGCCAGCAGTGGCCGGACACCTCAGCCCCAGCATTTT.

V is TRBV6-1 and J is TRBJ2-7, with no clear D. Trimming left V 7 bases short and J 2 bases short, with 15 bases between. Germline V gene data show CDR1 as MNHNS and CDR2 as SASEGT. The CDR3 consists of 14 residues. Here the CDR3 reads CASTMAQQAYEQYF. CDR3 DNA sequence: TGTGCCAGCACTATGGCACAACAAGCCTACGAGCAGTACTTC.

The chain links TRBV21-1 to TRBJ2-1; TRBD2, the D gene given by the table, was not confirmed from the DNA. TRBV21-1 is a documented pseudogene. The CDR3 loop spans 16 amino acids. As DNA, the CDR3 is TGTGCCAGCAGCAAAGACAGCGGGAGGGCCTACAATGAGCAGTTCTTC. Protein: CASSKDSGRAYNEQFF.

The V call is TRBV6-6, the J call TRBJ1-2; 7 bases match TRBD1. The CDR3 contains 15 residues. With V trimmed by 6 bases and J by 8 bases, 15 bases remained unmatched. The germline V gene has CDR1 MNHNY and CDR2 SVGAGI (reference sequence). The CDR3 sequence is CASRIRTGYHWGYTF. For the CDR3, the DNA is TGTGCCAGCAGGATTAGGACAGGCTACCACTGGGGCTACACCTTC.

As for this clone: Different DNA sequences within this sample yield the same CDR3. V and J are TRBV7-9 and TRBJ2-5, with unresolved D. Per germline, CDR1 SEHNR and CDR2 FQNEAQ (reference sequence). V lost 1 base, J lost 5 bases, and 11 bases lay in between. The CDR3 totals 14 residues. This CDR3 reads CASSLGGFPETQYF. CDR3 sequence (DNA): TGTGCCAGCAGCTTAGGTGGGTTCCCGGAGACCCAGTACTTC.

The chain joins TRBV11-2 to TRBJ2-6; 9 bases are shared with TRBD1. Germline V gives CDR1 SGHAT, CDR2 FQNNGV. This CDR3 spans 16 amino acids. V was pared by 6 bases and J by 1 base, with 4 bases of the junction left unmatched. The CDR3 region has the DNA TGTGCCAGCAGAGCCGACAGGGGGTCTGGGGCCAACGTCCTGACTTTC. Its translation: CASRADRGSGANVLTF.

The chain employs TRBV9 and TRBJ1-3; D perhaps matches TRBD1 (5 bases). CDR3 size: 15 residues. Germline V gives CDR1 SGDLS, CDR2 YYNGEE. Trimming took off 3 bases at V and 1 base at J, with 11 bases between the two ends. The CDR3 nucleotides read TGTGCCAGCAGCGGGGGACGTCGGTCTGGAAACACCATATATTTT. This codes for CASSGGRRSGNTIYF.

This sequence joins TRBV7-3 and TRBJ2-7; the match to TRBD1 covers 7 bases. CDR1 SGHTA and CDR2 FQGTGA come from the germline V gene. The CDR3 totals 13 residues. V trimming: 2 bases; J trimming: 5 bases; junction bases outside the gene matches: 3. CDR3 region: CASSLDRVNEQYF. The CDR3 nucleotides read TGTGCCAGCAGCTTAGACAGGGTGAACGAGCAGTACTTC. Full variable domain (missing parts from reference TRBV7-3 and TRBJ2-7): GAGVSQTPSNKVTEKGKYVELRCDPISGHTALYWYRQSLGQGPEFLIYFQGTGAADDSGLPNDRFFAVRPEGSVSTLKIQRTERGDSAVYLCASSLDRVNEQYFGPGTRLTVT.

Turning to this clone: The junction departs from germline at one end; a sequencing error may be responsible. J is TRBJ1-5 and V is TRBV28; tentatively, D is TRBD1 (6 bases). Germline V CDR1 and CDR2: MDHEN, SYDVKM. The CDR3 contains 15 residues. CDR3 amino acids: CASSSEGRDNQLQHF. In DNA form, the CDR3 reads TGTGCCAGCAGTTCCGAGGGCAGGGACAATCAGCTCCAGCATTTT.

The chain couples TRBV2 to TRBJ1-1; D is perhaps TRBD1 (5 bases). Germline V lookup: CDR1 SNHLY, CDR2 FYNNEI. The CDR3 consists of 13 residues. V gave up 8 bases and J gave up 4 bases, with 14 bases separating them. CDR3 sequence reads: CASEQGRGTEAFF. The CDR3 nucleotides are TGTGCCAGCGAGCAGGGAAGGGGCACTGAAGCTTTCTTT.

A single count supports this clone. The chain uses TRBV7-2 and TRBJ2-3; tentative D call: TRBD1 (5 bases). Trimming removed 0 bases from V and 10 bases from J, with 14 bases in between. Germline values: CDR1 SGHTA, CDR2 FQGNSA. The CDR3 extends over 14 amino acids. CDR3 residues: CASSLAGPGWAQYF. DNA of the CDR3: TGTGCCAGCAGCTTAGCGGGGCCAGGCTGGGCGCAGTATTTT.

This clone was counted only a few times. The CDR3 DNA reads as TGTGCCTGGGGGAAGGGCTCAAATACGCAGTATTTT. As protein: CAWGKGSNTQYF. The chain employs TRBV28 and TRBJ2-3; D is possibly TRBD1 or TRBD2 (5 bases each). The CDR3 totals 12 residues. The V end was cut by 11 bases, the J end by 7 bases, with 16 bases between. CDR1 is MDHEN and CDR2 is SYDVKM in the germline V gene. The whole variable domain, filled in from reference TRBV28 and TRBJ2-3, reads DVKVTQSSRYLVKRTGEKVFLECVQDMDHENMFWYRQDPGLGLRLIYFSYDVKMKEKGDIPEGYSVSREKKERFSLILESASTNQTSMYLCAWGKGSNTQYFGPGTRLTVL.

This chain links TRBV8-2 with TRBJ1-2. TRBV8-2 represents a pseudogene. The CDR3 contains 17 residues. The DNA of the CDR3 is TGTGGCAGGATCGACGAGAGCAGCGCCAGCCAGACCTATGGCTACACCTTC. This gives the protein CGRIDESSASQTYGYTF.

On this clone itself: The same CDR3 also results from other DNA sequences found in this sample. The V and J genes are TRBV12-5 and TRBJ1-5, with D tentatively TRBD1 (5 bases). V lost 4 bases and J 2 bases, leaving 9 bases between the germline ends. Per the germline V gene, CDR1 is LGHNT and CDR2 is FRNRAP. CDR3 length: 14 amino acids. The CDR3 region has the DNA TGTGCTAGTGGTTCGGGGGAAGGCAATCAGCCCCAGCATTTT. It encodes CASGSGEGNQPQHF.

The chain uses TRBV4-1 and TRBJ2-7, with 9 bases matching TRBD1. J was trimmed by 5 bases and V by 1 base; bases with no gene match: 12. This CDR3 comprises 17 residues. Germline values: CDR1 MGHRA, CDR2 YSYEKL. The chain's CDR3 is CASSQGWIRGTGNEQYF. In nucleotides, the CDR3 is TGCGCCAGCAGCCAAGGGTGGATCCGGGGGACAGGGAACGAGCAGTACTTC.

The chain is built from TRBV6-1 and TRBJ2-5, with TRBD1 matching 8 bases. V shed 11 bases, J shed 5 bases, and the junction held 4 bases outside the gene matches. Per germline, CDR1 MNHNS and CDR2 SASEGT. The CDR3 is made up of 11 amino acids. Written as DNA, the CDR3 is TGTGCCGGCCGACAGGGGGAGACCCAGTACTTC. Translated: CAGRQGETQYF.

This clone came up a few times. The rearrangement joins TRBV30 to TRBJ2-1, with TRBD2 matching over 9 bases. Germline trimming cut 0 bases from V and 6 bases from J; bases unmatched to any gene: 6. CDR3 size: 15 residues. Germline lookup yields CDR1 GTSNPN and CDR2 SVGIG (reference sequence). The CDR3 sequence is CAWSVQLAGGNEQFF. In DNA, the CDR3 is TGTGCCTGGAGTGTACAACTAGCGGGCGGCAATGAGCAGTTCTTC.

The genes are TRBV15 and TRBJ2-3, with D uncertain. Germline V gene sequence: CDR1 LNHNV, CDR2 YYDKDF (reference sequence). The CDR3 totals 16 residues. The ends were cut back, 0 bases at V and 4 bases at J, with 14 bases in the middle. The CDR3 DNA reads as TGTGCCACCAGCAGAGATCTAGGCAGGCCTTCAGATACGCAGTATTTT. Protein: CATSRDLGRPSDTQYF. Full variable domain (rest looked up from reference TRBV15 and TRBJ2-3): DAMVIQNPRYQVTQFGKPVTLSCSQTLNHNVMYWYQQKSSQAPKLLFHYYDKDFNNEADTPDNFQSRRPNTSFCFLDIRSPGLGDTAMYLCATSRDLGRPSDTQYFGPGTRLTVL.

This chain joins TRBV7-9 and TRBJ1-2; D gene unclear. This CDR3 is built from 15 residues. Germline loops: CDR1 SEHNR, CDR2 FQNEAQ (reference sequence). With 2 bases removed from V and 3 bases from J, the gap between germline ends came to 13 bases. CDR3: CASSLYGRADYGYTF. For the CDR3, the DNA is TGTGCCAGCAGCTTATACGGAAGGGCAGACTATGGCTACACCTTC.